This TCR beta chain appears in the sequencing data of a study of cytomegalovirus exposure and HLA in healthy donors. Study details: The study placed 70% to 90% of its approximately 400 genotyped donors in the Caucasian-associated ancestry cluster.

PCR was performed using 60 Vbeta and 13 Jbeta primers. Produced via immunoSEQ multiplex PCR; TCRdb's table is partial and in-frame only. The sample lists 99,000 or so clones, over 75% occurring once. This clone was detected a few times. In germline, CDR1 is SNHLY, CDR2 FYNNEI. V lost 6 bases and J lost 1; bases outside the gene matches: 16. The CDR3 consists of 19 residues. Sequenced: PBMCs. The clonotype was recovered from a woman aged 40 to 50 in good health and CMV-seropositive. The V gene is TRBV2, the J gene TRBJ1-3; 9 nucleotides align to TRBD1. The CDR3: CASRGRQGVFFASGNTIYF. CDR3 nucleotides: TGTGCCAGCAGGGGACGACAGGGGGTTTTTTTTGCTTCTGGAAACACCATATATTTT.